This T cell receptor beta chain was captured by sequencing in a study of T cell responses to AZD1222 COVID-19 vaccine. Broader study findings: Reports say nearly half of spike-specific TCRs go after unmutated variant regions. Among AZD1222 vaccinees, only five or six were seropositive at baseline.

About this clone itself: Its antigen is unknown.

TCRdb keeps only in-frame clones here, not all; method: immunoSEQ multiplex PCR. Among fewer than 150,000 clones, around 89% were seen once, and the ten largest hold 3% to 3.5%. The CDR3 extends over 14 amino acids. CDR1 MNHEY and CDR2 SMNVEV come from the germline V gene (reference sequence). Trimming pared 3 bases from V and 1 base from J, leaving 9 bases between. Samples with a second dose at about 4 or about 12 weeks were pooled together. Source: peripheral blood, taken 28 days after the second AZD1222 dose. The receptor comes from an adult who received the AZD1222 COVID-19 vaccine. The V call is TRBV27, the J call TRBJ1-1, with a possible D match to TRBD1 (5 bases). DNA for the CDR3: TGTGCCAGCAGTTTCTCAGGGTGGAACACTGAAGCTTTCTTT. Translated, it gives CASSFSGWNTEAFF.